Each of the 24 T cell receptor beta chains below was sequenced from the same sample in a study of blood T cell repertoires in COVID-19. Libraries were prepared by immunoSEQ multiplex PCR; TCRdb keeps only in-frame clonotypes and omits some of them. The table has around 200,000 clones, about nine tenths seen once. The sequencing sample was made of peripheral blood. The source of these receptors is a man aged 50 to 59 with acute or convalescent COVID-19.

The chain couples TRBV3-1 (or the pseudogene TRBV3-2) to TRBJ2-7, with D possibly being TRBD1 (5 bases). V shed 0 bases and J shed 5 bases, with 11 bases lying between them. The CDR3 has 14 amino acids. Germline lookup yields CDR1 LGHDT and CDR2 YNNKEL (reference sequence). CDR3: CASSQDRRVHEQYF. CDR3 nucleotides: TGTGCCAGCAGCCAAGATCGCAGGGTCCACGAGCAGTACTTC.

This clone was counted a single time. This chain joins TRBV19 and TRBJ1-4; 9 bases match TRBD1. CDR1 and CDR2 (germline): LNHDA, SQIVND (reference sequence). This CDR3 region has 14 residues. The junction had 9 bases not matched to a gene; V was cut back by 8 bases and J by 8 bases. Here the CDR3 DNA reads TGTGCCAGTTATACAGGGGGCACAGGGGAAAAACTGTTTTTT. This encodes CASYTGGTGEKLFF.

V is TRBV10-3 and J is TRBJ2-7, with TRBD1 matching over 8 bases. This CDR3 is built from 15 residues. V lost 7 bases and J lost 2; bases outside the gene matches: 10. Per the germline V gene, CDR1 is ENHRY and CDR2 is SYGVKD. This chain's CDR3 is CAINSGQGRAYEQYF. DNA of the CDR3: TGTGCCATCAACTCCGGACAGGGAAGGGCCTACGAGCAGTACTTC.

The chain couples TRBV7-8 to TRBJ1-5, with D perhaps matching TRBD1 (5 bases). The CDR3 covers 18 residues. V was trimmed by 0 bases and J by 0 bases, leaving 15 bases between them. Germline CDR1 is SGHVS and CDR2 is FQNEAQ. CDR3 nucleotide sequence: TGTGCCAGCAGCTTAGCGCTGGGACTTGAGATTAGCAATCAGCCCCAGCATTTT. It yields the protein CASSLALGLEISNQPQHF.

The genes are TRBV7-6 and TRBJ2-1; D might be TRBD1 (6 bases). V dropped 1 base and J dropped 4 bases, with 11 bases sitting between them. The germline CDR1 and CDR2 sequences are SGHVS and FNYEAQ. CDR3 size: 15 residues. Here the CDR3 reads CASSLGQGSYNEQFF. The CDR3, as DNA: TGTGCCAGCAGCTTAGGCCAGGGGTCGTACAATGAGCAGTTCTTC. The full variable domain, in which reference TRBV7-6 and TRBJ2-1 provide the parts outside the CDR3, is GAGVSQSPRYKVTKRGQDVALRCDPISGHVSLYWYRQALGQGPEFLTYFNYEAQQDKSGLPNDRFSAERPEGSISTLTIQRTEQRDSAMYRCASSLGQGSYNEQFFGPGTRLTVL.

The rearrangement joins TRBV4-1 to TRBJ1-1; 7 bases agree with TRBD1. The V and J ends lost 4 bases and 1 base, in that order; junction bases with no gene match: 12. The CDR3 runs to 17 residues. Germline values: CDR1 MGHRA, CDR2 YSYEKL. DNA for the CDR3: TGCGCCAGCAGCCCAGGGGGAGTGGGGCCCTGGAACACTGAAGCTTTCTTT. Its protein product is CASSPGGVGPWNTEAFF.

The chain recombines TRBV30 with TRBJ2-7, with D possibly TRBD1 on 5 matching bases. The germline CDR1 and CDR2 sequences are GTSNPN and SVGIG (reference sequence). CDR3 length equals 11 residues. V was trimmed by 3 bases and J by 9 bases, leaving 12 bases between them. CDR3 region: CAWRTDTTQYF. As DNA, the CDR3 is TGTGCCTGGAGGACAGATACCACGCAGTACTTC.

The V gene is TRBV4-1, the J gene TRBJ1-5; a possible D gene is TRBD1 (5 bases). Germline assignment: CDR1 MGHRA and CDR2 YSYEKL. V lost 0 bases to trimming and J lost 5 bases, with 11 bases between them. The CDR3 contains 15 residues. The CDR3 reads CASSQDGGGDQPQHF. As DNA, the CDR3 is TGCGCCAGCAGCCAAGATGGCGGGGGGGATCAGCCCCAGCATTTT.

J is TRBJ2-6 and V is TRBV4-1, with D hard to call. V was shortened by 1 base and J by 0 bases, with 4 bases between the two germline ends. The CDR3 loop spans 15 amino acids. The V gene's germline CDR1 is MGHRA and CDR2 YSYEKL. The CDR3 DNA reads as TGCGCCAGCAGCCAAGCTTTCTCTGGGGCCAACGTCCTGACTTTC. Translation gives CASSQAFSGANVLTF.

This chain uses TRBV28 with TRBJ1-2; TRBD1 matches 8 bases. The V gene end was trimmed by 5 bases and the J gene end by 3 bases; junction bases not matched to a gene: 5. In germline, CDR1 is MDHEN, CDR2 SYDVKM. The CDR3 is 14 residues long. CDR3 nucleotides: TGTGCCAGCAGTCTCCCGGGACAGGACTATGGCTACACCTTC. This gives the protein CASSLPGQDYGYTF.

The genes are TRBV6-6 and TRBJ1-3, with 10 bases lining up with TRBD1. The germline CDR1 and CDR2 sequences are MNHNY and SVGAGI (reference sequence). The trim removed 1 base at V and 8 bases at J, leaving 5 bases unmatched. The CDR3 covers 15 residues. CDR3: CASSYFGTGEDTIYF. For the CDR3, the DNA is TGTGCCAGCAGTTACTTCGGGACAGGGGAGGACACCATATATTTT.

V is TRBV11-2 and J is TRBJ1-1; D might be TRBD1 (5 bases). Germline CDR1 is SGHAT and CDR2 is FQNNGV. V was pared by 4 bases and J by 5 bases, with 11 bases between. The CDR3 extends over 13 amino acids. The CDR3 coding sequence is TGTGCCAGCAGCTCCCTGGGGCGGACTGAAGCTTTCTTT. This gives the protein CASSSLGRTEAFF.

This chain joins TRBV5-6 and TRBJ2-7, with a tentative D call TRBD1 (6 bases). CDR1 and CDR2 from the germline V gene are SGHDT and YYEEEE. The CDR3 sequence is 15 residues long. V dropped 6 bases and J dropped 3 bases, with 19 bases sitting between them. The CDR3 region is CASTRPLGQSYEQYF. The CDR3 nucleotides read TGTGCCAGCACCCGGCCTCTGGGACAAAGCTACGAGCAGTACTTC.

DNA for the CDR3: TGCGCCAGCAGCTCGACAGGGGGTCCCGAGACCCAGTACTTC. This sequence encodes CASSSTGGPETQYF. The V call is TRBV5-1, the J call TRBJ2-5; 9 nucleotides align to TRBD1. Germline assignment: CDR1 SGHRS and CDR2 YFSETQ. After removal of 3 bases from V and 5 bases from J, the junction contained 5 bases not matched to a gene. The CDR3 loop spans 14 amino acids.

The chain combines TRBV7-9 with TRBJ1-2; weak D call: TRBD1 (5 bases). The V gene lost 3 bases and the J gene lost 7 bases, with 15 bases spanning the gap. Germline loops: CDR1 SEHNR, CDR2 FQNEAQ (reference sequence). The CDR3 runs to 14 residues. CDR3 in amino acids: CASSLTEIQGGYTF. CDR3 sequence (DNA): TGTGCCAGCAGCTTGACAGAGATTCAGGGTGGCTACACCTTC. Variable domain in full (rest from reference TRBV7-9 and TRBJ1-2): DTGVSQNPRHKITKRGQNVTFRCDPISEHNRLYWYRQTLGQGPEFLTYFQNEAQLEKSRLLSDRFSAERPKGSFSTLEIQRTEQGDSAMYLCASSLTEIQGGYTFGSGTRLTVV.

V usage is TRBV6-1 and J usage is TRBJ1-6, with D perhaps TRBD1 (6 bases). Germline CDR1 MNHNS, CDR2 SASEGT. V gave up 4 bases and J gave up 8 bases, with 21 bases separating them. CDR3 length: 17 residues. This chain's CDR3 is CASSALVGYRVDSPLHF. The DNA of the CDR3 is TGTGCCAGCAGTGCCCTGGTGGGCTACAGGGTTGATTCACCCCTCCACTTT.

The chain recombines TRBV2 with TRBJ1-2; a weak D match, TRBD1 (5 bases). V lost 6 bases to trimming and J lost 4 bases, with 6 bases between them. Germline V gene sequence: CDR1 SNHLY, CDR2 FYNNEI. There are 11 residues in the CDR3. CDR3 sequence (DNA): TGTGCCAGCAGGGGGCTCTATGGCTACACCTTC. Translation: CASRGLYGYTF.

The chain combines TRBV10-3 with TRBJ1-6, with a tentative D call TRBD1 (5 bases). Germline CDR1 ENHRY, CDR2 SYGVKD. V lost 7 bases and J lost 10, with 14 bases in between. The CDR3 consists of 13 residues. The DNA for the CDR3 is TGTGCCATCACCGAACAGGCGGAATCACCCCTCCACTTT. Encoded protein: CAITEQAESPLHF.

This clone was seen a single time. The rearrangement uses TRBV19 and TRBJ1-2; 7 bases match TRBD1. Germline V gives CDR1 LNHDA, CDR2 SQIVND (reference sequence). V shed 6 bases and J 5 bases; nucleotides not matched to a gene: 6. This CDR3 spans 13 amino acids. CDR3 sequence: CASSAGGRYGYTF. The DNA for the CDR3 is TGTGCCAGTAGCGCAGGGGGTCGTTATGGCTACACCTTC.

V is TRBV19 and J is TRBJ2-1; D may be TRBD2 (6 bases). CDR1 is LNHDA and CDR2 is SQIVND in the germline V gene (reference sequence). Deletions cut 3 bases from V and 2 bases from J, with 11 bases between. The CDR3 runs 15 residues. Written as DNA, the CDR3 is TGTGCCAGTAGTATTTACGGGGGAACCTACAATGAGCAGTTCTTC. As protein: CASSIYGGTYNEQFF.

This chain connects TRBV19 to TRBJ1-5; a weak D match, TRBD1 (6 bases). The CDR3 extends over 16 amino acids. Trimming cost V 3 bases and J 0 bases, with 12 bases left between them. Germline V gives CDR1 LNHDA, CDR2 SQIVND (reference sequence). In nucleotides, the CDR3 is TGTGCCAGTAGTATGGAGGACAGTAATAGCAATCAGCCCCAGCATTTT. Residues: CASSMEDSNSNQPQHF.

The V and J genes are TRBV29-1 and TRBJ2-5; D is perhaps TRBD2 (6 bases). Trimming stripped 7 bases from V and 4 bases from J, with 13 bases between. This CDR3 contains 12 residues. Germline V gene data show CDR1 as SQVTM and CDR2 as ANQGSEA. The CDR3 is CSAVGSGETQYF. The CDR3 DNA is TGCAGCGCCGTGGGTAGCGGAGAGACCCAGTACTTC.

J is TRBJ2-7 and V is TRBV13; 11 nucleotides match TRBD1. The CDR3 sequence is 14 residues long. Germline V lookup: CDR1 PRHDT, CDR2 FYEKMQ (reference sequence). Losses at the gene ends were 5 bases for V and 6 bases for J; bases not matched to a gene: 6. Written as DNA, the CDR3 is TGTGCCAGCAGCCTCGGGGACAGGGGGGCCGAGCAGTACTTC. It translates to CASSLGDRGAEQYF.

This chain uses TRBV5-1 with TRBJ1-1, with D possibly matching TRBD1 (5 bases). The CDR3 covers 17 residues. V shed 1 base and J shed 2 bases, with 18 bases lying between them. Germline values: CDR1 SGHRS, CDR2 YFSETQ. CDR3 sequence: CASSLNPRVTGNTEAFF. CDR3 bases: TGCGCCAGCAGCTTGAACCCCAGGGTTACGGGTAACACTGAAGCTTTCTTT.